These 10 T cell receptor beta chains were all obtained from the same sample, sequenced in a study of technical replicates of blood from four donors (dated by TCRdb to about 2017). The library was built by means of the immunoSEQ multiplex PCR assay. Not all clones reach the TCRdb copy of this immuneACCESS table, which keeps in-frame sequences only. Checked studies attribute under half of the gap to unresolved V genes and leave the rest unexplained. The sample contains approximately 82,000 clones, around nine tenths of them found a single time. The ten largest clones capture approximately 0.28% of the sample. The sample taken for sequencing was T cells isolated from PBMCs. The receptors come from a human donor in good health.

Regarding this clone: Other DNA sequences of this sample code for an identical CDR3. V gene TRBV6-5 combines with J gene TRBJ2-1, with TRBD1 identical over 12 bases. With V trimmed by 6 bases and J by 10 bases, 7 bases remained unmatched. The CDR3 loop spans 14 amino acids. Germline-derived CDR1 and CDR2 are MNHEY and SVGAGI. CDR3 sequence: CASSQGQGAREQFF. CDR3 nucleotide sequence: TGTGCCAGCAGCCAGGGACAGGGGGCGCGGGAGCAGTTCTTC.

The chain combines TRBV27 with TRBJ1-1; D perhaps matches TRBD1 (5 bases). The germline V and J ends were trimmed by 3 bases and 7 bases, with 12 bases remaining between them. The CDR3 is 13 residues long. Germline CDR1 is MNHEY and CDR2 is SMNVEV (reference sequence). The CDR3 is CASSFYGADEAFF. The CDR3 DNA reads as TGTGCCAGCAGTTTTTATGGGGCAGATGAAGCTTTCTTT.

The chain couples TRBV19 to TRBJ1-5; D unresolved. Looked up from germline, CDR1 is LNHDA and CDR2 is SQIVND (reference sequence). This CDR3 comprises 17 residues. V shed 3 bases and J shed 0 bases, with 15 bases lying between them. The CDR3 coding sequence is TGTGCCAGTAGTATTTCCGGGGTCCTATATAGCAATCAGCCCCAGCATTTT. Amino acids: CASSISGVLYSNQPQHF.

CDR3 in amino acids: CASSFRGSYEQYF. The DNA of the CDR3 is TGTGCCAGCAGTTTTAGAGGCTCCTACGAGCAGTACTTC. The chain is built from TRBV27 and TRBJ2-7; D remains ambiguous. This CDR3 has 13 amino acids. With 3 bases removed from V and 0 bases from J, the gap between germline ends came to 6 bases. Germline V CDR1 and CDR2: MNHEY, SMNVEV (reference sequence).

V is TRBV19 and J is TRBJ1-2; 7 bases agree with TRBD1. This CDR3 contains 16 residues. Germline lookup yields CDR1 LNHDA and CDR2 SQIVND (reference sequence). After removal of 6 bases from V and 7 bases from J, the junction contained 17 bases not matched to a gene. This chain's CDR3 is CASRRDRDSHLSGYTF. CDR3 coding DNA: TGTGCCAGTAGACGCGACAGGGACTCGCATCTATCTGGCTACACCTTC.

This clone occurred a few times. This sequence joins TRBV2 and TRBJ1-1; D perhaps matches TRBD1 (6 bases). This CDR3 region has 14 residues. CDR1 and CDR2 from the germline V gene are SNHLY and FYNNEI. The germline V and J ends were trimmed by 3 bases and 1 base, with 9 bases remaining between them. The CDR3 coding sequence is TGTGCCAGCAGTGATCAGGGGCCGAACACTGAAGCTTTCTTT. Protein product: CASSDQGPNTEAFF.

The chain carries TRBV2 and TRBJ1-1; D may be TRBD1 (6 bases). The CDR3 covers 15 residues. Germline V gene lookup returns CDR1 SNHLY and CDR2 FYNNEI. V was clipped by 9 bases and J by 0 bases, with 17 bases between them. CDR3 coding DNA: TGTGCCAGGAGAGCAGGGGCAAGAATGAACACTGAAGCTTTCTTT. This gives the protein CARRAGARMNTEAFF.

The chain links TRBV28 to TRBJ2-1; a weak D match, TRBD1 (5 bases). Trimming removed 5 bases from V and 8 bases from J, with 13 bases in between. Germline CDR1 MDHEN, CDR2 SYDVKM. The CDR3 runs to 13 residues. The CDR3 sequence: CASSLATGYEQFF. CDR3 coding DNA: TGTGCCAGCAGTCTCGCTACAGGCTATGAGCAGTTCTTC.

V usage is TRBV15 and J usage is TRBJ1-2; D gene ambiguous. Germline CDR1 is LNHNV and CDR2 is YYDKDF (reference sequence). The CDR3 is 13 residues long. Trimming removed 2 bases from V and 2 bases from J, with 6 bases in between. The CDR3 here is CATSRTRNYGYTF. The CDR3 DNA sequence: TGTGCCACCAGCAGAACACGAAACTATGGCTACACCTTC.

This chain uses TRBV21-1 with TRBJ1-2; TRBD1 was called by the table and not checked on the DNA. TRBV21-1 is recorded as a pseudogene. This CDR3 region has 18 residues. CDR3 DNA sequence: TGTGCCAGCAGCAAAGCTCTCGGCGGACAAAAAAGAAACTATGGCTACACCTTC. Translating gives CASSKALGGQKRNYGYTF.